This T cell receptor (beta chain) originates from a study of vaccination effects on CD4 cells after COVID-19. Across the study: Antigen-specific CD4+ T cells were expanded with viral peptide pools in the ViraFEST assay before sequencing. Post-vaccine sampling took place a median of 72 days after the second dose.

The study's findings and limits: Both infection-induced and vaccine-induced clones contracted markedly at late post-vaccination timepoints.

Worth noting for this clone: Its target is unknown.

This CDR3 is built from 15 residues. Germline CDR1 and CDR2: MGHDK and SYGVNS. V was pared by 6 bases and J by 1 base, with 0 bases of the junction left unmatched. When less than 12 days of culture had elapsed, CD4+ T cells were isolated. Everyone in the study got two shots of either the BNT162b2 or mRNA-1273 vaccine. Clones were read by immunoSEQ multiplex PCR, and TCRdb kept only the in-frame ones, dropping some. The sample has about 71,000 clones, roughly 80% seen once. The receptor comes from a human donor who received a COVID-19 vaccine. The chain is built from TRBV25-1 and TRBJ2-6, with 10 bases aligning to TRBD1. Sequenced material: CD4+ T cells from PBMCs cultured without peptide, taken after COVID-19 vaccination. The chain's CDR3 is CASRDRGSGANVLTF. CDR3 bases: TGTGCCAGCAGGGACAGGGGGTCTGGGGCCAACGTCCTGACTTTC.